This T cell receptor beta chain originates from a study of cytomegalovirus exposure and HLA in healthy donors. Study outcomes and limitations: In a later analysis, at a false discovery rate of 0.05, about 16,000 TCR beta sequences matched HLA alleles. Many donors carried some public TCRs, although rarity characterized most TCR sequences. Sequencing artifact likely explains a cluster of highly shared sequence variants.

Vbeta (60) and Jbeta (13) primers were used in the PCR. This table comes from immunoSEQ multiplex PCR, and its TCRdb copy is limited to in-frame clones, with some not included. The table shows fewer than 150,000 clones, with roughly four fifths occurring only once. Trimming left V 0 bases short and J 14 bases short, with 11 bases between. This CDR3 is built from 13 residues. Germline V lookup: CDR1 LGHNA, CDR2 YSLEER. The table lists this clone with a few counts. Its antigen is undetermined. Sequenced material: PBMCs. This chain links TRBV4-3 with TRBJ1-6, with D uncertain. The sequence derives from a young woman in good health and CMV-seronegative. CDR3 DNA sequence: TGCGCCAGCAGCCAAGAGGAGAGTGGATCCCTCCACTTT. Translation: CASSQEESGSLHF.